A single sample is the source of the 20 T cell receptor beta chains below, sequenced in a study of T-cell reconstitution after alpha-beta-depleted transplantation in children. Preparation of the TCRbeta library was carried out with unique molecular identifiers. TCRdb fed the PCR reads into MiXCR, producing one record per CDR3 protein. The sample includes 250,000 to 400,000 distinct CDR3 sequences, 23% of them seen just once. The source was PBMCs, mostly from graft donor cells, collected 180 days after TCRalphabeta/CD19-depleted stem cell transplant. All receptors derive from a male patient under 18 who had a stem cell transplant for acute lymphoblastic leukemia, so the T cells may come from the graft donor.

By frequency in the sample, this clonotype is medium-sized. The chain has TRBV20-1 and TRBJ2-3; D is uncertain. The CDR3 runs 15 residues. In germline, CDR1 is DFQATT, CDR2 SNEGSKA (reference sequence). Trimming removed 5 bases at V and 6 bases at J, with 21 bases between. Here the CDR3 DNA reads TGCAGTGCTCGCAGACCAGAACTAAGCTTGGATACGCAGTATTTT. It encodes CSARRPELSLDTQYF.

This clonotype has a handful of counts. V usage is TRBV11-3 and J usage is TRBJ1-3, with 12 bases aligning to TRBD1. From germline, CDR1 is SGHNT and CDR2 YENEEA. This CDR3 is 17 amino acids long. V gave up 6 bases and J gave up 4 bases; unmatched junction bases: 10. The CDR3 here is CASSATGTGGSGNTIYF. The CDR3 bases are TGTGCCAGCAGTGCAACCGGGACAGGGGGCTCCGGAAACACCATATATTTT.

The V gene is TRBV7-9, the J gene TRBJ2-7; weak D call: TRBD2 (5 bases). This CDR3 region has 14 residues. Trimming removed 1 base at V and 0 bases at J, with 7 bases between. Germline CDR1 SEHNR, CDR2 FQNEAQ (reference sequence). The CDR3 DNA follows: TGTGCCAGCAGCTTAGAGCGGCTCTCCTACGAGCAGTACTTC. It codes for CASSLERLSYEQYF.

This clonotype was counted a few times. One end of the junction varies from germline; a read error may be responsible. The chain has TRBV10-3 and TRBJ2-7; TRBD2 might be the D (6 bases). This CDR3 spans 11 amino acids. CDR1 and CDR2 from the germline V gene are ENHRY and SYGVKD. The CDR3 reads CAISEGRRGSF. The CDR3 nucleotides read TGTGCCATCAGTGAAGGCAGGAGGGGAAGCTTC.

V and J are TRBV7-3 and TRBJ2-7; 9 nucleotides align to TRBD2. The germline CDR1 and CDR2 sequences are SGHTA and FQGTGA. The CDR3 has 16 amino acids. Unmatched junction bases numbered 11, after V lost 2 bases and J lost 6 bases. CDR3 sequence reads: CASSLGLAREGGEQYF. The CDR3 coding sequence is TGTGCCAGCAGCTTAGGACTAGCGAGGGAAGGTGGCGAGCAGTACTTC.

V gene TRBV13 combines with J gene TRBJ2-7; D is ambiguous. V was cut by 5 bases and J by 3 bases, with 11 bases left in between. The germline V gene has CDR1 PRHDT and CDR2 FYEKMQ (reference sequence). The CDR3 has 13 amino acids. The CDR3 is CASSPRGYYEQYF. CDR3 bases: TGTGCCAGCAGCCCCCGAGGTTACTACGAGCAGTACTTC.

The chain links TRBV2 to TRBJ2-1, with no clear D. The CDR3 length is 13 residues. Germline CDR1 SNHLY, CDR2 FYNNEI. Deletions cut 5 bases from V and 5 bases from J, with 10 bases between. CDR3 DNA sequence: TGTGCCAGCAGTATGGCCGGGCACAATGAGCAGTTCTTC. Translating gives CASSMAGHNEQFF.

Regarding this clonotype: A read error may explain this, as a much larger clone is one base away. The chain has TRBV7-2 and TRBJ2-4; 7 bases align to TRBD2. Germline V gene data show CDR1 as SGHTA and CDR2 as FQGNSA. CDR3 length: 16 amino acids. J lost 6 bases, V lost 1 base, and 9 bases had no gene match. For the CDR3, the DNA is TGTGCCAGCAGCTTAGGAGGGTCTAGCGGTATAAACATTCAGTACTTC. It translates to CASSLGGSSGINIQYF. Combining the CDR3 with reference TRBV7-2 and TRBJ2-4 gives the whole variable domain GAGVSQSPSNKVTEKGKDVELRCDPISGHTALYWYRQSLGQGLEFLIYFQGNSAPDKSGLPSDRFSAERTGGSVSTLTIQRTQQEDSAVYLCASSLGGSSGINIQYFGAGTRLSVL.

The chain joins TRBV4-1 to TRBJ2-2, with 8 bases lining up with TRBD2. CDR1 is MGHRA, CDR2 YSYEKL, per germline. Trimming cost V 3 bases and J 5 bases; bases outside gene matches: 2. The CDR3 sequence is 14 residues long. The CDR3: CASSQGTSTGELFF. As DNA, the CDR3 is TGCGCCAGCAGCCAGGGGACTAGTACCGGGGAGCTGTTTTTT.

This clonotype has more than one count but fewer than ten. The chain recombines TRBV15 with TRBJ2-1; TRBD2 aligns across 8 bases. In germline, CDR1 is LNHNV, CDR2 YYDKDF (reference sequence). V shed 1 base, J shed 5 bases, and the junction held 10 bases outside the gene matches. CDR3 length equals 17 residues. The CDR3, as DNA: TGTGCCACCAGCAGAGGGGTGACTAGCGAACTGGACAATGAGCAGTTCTTC. It yields the protein CATSRGVTSELDNEQFF.

The CDR3 bases are TGTGCCAGCAGCCAAGTAGCCGGGACGAGACCCTACGAGCAGTACTTC. Its translation: CASSQVAGTRPYEQYF. This chain links TRBV14 with TRBJ2-7; D might be TRBD1 or TRBD2, each matching 5 bases. Germline CDR1 and CDR2: SGHDN and FVKESK. This CDR3 has 16 amino acids. Trimming took 1 base from V and 2 from J, leaving 15 bases between them.

V is TRBV28 and J is TRBJ2-5; D assignment may be TRBD1 or TRBD2 (6 bases each). Trimming removed 8 bases from V and 5 bases from J, with 18 bases in between. This CDR3 contains 14 residues. The V gene's germline CDR1 is MDHEN and CDR2 SYDVKM. The CDR3, as DNA: TGTGCCAGCGGAGGGGGTGGTGGAGGCGAGACCCAGTACTTC. Translating it yields CASGGGGGGETQYF. Combining the CDR3 with reference TRBV28 and TRBJ2-5 gives the whole variable domain DVKVTQSSRYLVKRTGEKVFLECVQDMDHENMFWYRQDPGLGLRLIYFSYDVKMKEKGDIPEGYSVSREKKERFSLILESASTNQTSMYLCASGGGGGGETQYFGPGTRLLVL.

V is TRBV20-1 and J is TRBJ2-7, with D possibly being TRBD2 (6 bases). This CDR3 is built from 15 residues. Germline CDR1 reads DFQATT; CDR2 reads SNEGSKA (reference sequence). Trimming shortened V by 4 bases and J by 0 bases, and 16 bases separated the two germline ends. The CDR3 region has the DNA TGCAGTGCTATGGGGGGTTCTCCTAGCTCCTACGAGCAGTACTTC. It is translated as CSAMGGSPSSYEQYF.

V and J are TRBV7-9 and TRBJ2-1; no clear D gene. CDR3 length equals 16 residues. Trimming took 2 bases from V and 5 from J, leaving 16 bases between them. Germline lookup yields CDR1 SEHNR and CDR2 FQNEAQ (reference sequence). The CDR3 sequence is CASSLFNGGVNNEQFF. CDR3 coding DNA: TGTGCCAGCAGCTTATTTAACGGCGGAGTCAACAATGAGCAGTTCTTC. The full variable domain, with the rest looked up from reference TRBV7-9 and TRBJ2-1, is DTGVSQNPRHKITKRGQNVTFRCDPISEHNRLYWYRQTLGQGPEFLTYFQNEAQLEKSRLLSDRFSAERPKGSFSTLEIQRTEQGDSAMYLCASSLFNGGVNNEQFFGPGTRLTVL.

CDR3 amino acids: CASTNRGTPYEQYF. The CDR3 DNA reads TGTGCCAGCACCAATCGTGGAACCCCCTACGAGCAGTACTTC. The rearrangement links TRBV7-8 to TRBJ2-7; D is uncertain. Germline V gene data show CDR1 as SGHVS and CDR2 as FQNEAQ. Trimming stripped 7 bases from V and 2 bases from J, with 15 bases between. CDR3 length: 14 residues.

The chain uses TRBV5-1 and TRBJ1-4; D remains ambiguous. This CDR3 contains 14 residues. The germline CDR1 and CDR2 sequences are SGHRS and YFSETQ. Between the trimmed V and J ends, which lost 0 bases and 4 bases, there was a span of 7 bases. The CDR3 DNA reads TGCGCCAGCAGCTTGGGAGGCTTTAATGAAAAACTGTTTTTT. Its translation: CASSLGGFNEKLFF.

The chain uses TRBV20-1 and TRBJ2-7; the match to TRBD1 covers 7 bases. CDR1 and CDR2 (germline): DFQATT, SNEGSKA (reference sequence). J gave up 3 bases and V 6 bases, and 17 bases lay outside the gene matches. The CDR3 loop spans 16 amino acids. The CDR3: CSAQGDPRDKIYEQYF. CDR3 bases: TGCAGTGCCCAGGGGGACCCCCGGGACAAAATCTACGAGCAGTACTTC.

This clonotype was seen more than once but under ten times. The rearrangement links TRBV5-1 to TRBJ2-2; D is unclear. The germline gives CDR1 SGHRS, CDR2 YFSETQ. V dropped 0 bases and J dropped 1 base, with 4 bases sitting between them. This CDR3 comprises 14 residues. The chain's CDR3 is CASSLGMNTGELFF. CDR3 bases: TGCGCCAGCAGCTTGGGGATGAACACCGGGGAGCTGTTTTTT.

The chain links TRBV5-1 to TRBJ1-1; D unclear. Trimming took off 4 bases at V and 5 bases at J, with 12 bases between the two ends. Per germline, CDR1 SGHRS and CDR2 YFSETQ. The CDR3 contains 13 residues. The CDR3 DNA follows: TGCGCCAGCAGCCGTCAGGTAGAAACTGAAGCTTTCTTT. Amino acids: CASSRQVETEAFF.

In this sample, this clonotype turned up a few times. The CDR3 sequence: CASIQVGRPNTEAFF. In nucleotides, the CDR3 is TGTGCCAGCATCCAAGTTGGCAGACCGAACACTGAAGCTTTCTTT. The V and J genes are TRBV27 and TRBJ1-1; D not resolved. This CDR3 has 15 residues. Germline CDR1 reads MNHEY; CDR2 reads SMNVEV (reference sequence). V was cut by 7 bases and J by 1 base, with 16 bases left in between.